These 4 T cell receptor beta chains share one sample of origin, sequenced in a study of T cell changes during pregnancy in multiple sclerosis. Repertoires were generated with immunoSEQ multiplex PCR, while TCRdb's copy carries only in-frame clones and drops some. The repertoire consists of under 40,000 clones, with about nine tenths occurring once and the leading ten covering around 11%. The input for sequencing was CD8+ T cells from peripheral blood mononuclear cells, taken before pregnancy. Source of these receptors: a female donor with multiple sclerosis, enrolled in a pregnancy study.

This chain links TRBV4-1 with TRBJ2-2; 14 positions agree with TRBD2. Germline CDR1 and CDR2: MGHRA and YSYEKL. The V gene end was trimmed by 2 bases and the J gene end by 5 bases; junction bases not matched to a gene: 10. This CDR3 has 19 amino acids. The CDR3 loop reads CASSQLPRGLAGDTGELFF. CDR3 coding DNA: TGCGCCAGCAGCCAACTCCCGCGGGGACTAGCGGGAGATACCGGGGAGCTGTTTTTT.

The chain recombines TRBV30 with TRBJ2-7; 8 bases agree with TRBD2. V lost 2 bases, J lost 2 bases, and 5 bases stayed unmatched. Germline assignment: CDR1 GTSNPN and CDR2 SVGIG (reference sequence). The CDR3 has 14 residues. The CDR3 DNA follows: TGTGCCTGGAGTATCGGGAGGGGACCCTACGAGCAGTACTTC. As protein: CAWSIGRGPYEQYF.

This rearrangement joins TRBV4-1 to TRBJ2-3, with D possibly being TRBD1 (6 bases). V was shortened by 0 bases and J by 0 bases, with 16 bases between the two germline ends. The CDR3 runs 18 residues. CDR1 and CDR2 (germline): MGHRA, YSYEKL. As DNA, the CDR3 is TGCGCCAGCAGCCAAGATTTGTTAGTACAGGGAAGCACAGATACGCAGTATTTT. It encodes CASSQDLLVQGSTDTQYF.

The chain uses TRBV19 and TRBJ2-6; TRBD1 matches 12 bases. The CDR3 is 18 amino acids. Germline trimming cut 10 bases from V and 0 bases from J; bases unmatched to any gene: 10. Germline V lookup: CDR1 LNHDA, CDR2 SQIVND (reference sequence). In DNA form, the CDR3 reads TGTGCCATCGGGACAGGGGGCGTCACGAGCTCTGGGGCCAACGTCCTGACTTTC. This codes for CAIGTGGVTSSGANVLTF.